The rows below give T cell receptor beta chains drawn from one sample of a study of cytomegalovirus exposure and HLA in healthy donors. Libraries were prepared by immunoSEQ multiplex PCR; TCRdb keeps only in-frame clonotypes and omits some of them. The sample consists of some 120,000 clones, about nine tenths of them appearing once. The material sequenced was PBMCs. The receptors come from a woman in her late teens or twenties in good health and CMV-seronegative. CDR3s include the opening cysteine and the closing phenylalanine or tryptophan. The D gene is left open where the match is weak. The listing skips clone size in some rows; elsewhere it reads once, few, many or a size class.

abundance	d_gene	v_gene	j_gene	CDR3aa	CDR3nt
.	.	TRBV5-1	TRBJ2-7	CASSQTIGSYEQYF	TGCGCCAGCAGCCAGACAATAGGATCCTACGAGCAGTACTTC
.	.	TRBV28	TRBJ2-7	CASSSRFGQNYYEQYF	TGTGCCAGCAGCTCTCGTTTCGGACAGAACTACTACGAGCAGTACTTC
.	.	TRBV9	TRBJ2-7	CASSVGDRRGGTSYEQYF	TGTGCCAGCAGCGTAGGGGATCGTAGGGGGGGCACGTCCTACGAGCAGTACTTC
.	.	TRBV4-1	TRBJ2-3	CASSQVDGRDTQYF	TGCGCCAGCAGCCAAGTTGATGGCAGAGATACGCAGTATTTT
once	.	TRBV5-1	TRBJ2-7	CASSLTPLAGEQYF	TGCGCCAGCAGCTTGACTCCCCTTGCGGGCGAGCAGTACTTC
.	.	TRBV29-1	TRBJ2-3	CSAPDFREADTQYF	TGCAGCGCACCGGACTTCCGAGAAGCAGATACGCAGTATTTT
.	TRBD2	TRBV4-1	TRBJ2-7	CASSLRLAVLYEQYF	TGCGCCAGCAGCCTCAGACTAGCGGTCCTCTACGAGCAGTACTTC
.	.	TRBV19	TRBJ2-1	CATRLGGNEQFF	TGTGCCACGAGATTAGGGGGCAATGAGCAGTTCTTC
once	.	TRBV6-5	TRBJ1-2	CASSQQESYGYTF	TGTGCCAGCAGTCAACAGGAGAGCTATGGCTACACCTTC
.	.	TRBV27	TRBJ2-7	CASSLGTGWSYEQYF	TGTGCCAGCAGTTTAGGGACTGGGTGGTCCTACGAGCAGTACTTC
.	.	TRBV11-2	TRBJ2-7	CASSLMQGSYEQYF	TGTGCCAGCAGCTTGATGCAGGGGTCCTACGAGCAGTACTTC
.	TRBD2	TRBV29-1	TRBJ2-7	CSVAGLAGGEQYF	TGCAGCGTTGCGGGACTAGCGGGAGGCGAGCAGTACTTC
.	.	TRBV21-1	TRBJ2-7	CASSKAPTGGYEQYF	TGTGCCAGCAGCAAAGCCCCGACAGGGGGCTACGAGCAGTACTTC
.	.	TRBV7-9	TRBJ1-2	CASSLEVRDTF	TGTGCCAGCAGCTTAGAGGTCAGGGACACCTTC
once	.	TRBV7-2	TRBJ2-7	CASSLTTAYEQYF	TGTGCCAGCAGCTTAACGACAGCCTACGAGCAGTACTTC
.	TRBD1	TRBV7-8	TRBJ2-5	CASSLVRTGGLETQYF	TGTGCCAGCAGCTTAGTCCGGACAGGGGGCTTAGAGACCCAGTACTTC
few	.	TRBV19	TRBJ2-5	CASSGPPGETQYF	TGTGCCAGTAGTGGACCGCCGGGGGAGACCCAGTACTTC
.	.	TRBV2	TRBJ2-1	CASSAPTDNEQFF	TGTGCCAGCAGTGCACCAACTGACAATGAGCAGTTCTTC
.	TRBD2	TRBV11-2	TRBJ2-7	CASSLFEREGEQYF	TGTGCCAGCAGCTTATTTGAGCGGGAGGGCGAGCAGTACTTC
once	.	TRBV4-1	TRBJ1-4	CASSRTGLPGGKLFF	TGCGCCAGCAGCCGTACGGGACTCCCAGGCGGGAAACTGTTTTTT
.	.	TRBV7-6	TRBJ2-5	CASSLTEFRETQYF	TGTGCCAGCAGCTTAACAGAGTTCAGGGAGACCCAGTACTTC
.	TRBD1	TRBV5-1	TRBJ2-7	CASSLRTGEQYF	TGCGCCAGCAGCCTCCGGACAGGCGAGCAGTACTTC